The 14 T cell receptor beta chains presented below share a single source sample, sequenced in a study of vaccination and CD4 T cells after COVID-19. Sample treatment: approximately nine-day PBMC culture with coronavirus spike peptide pools or control peptides (ViraFEST assay). Sequenced with the Oncomine TCR Beta short-read assay was DNA taken from cultured CD4+ T cells. TCRdb used MiXCR to reprocess the PCR reads, holding one entry per CDR3 protein. The table has a few thousand distinct CDR3 sequences, roughly 70% seen once. Which antigens these TCRs recognize remains unknown. The sequencing sample was made of CD4+ T cells from blood, cultured in vitro. The receptors were sampled from a human donor who had recovered from COVID-19.

This clonotype was seen a handful of times. This rearrangement joins TRBV6-5 to TRBJ2-5, with D perhaps matching TRBD2 (6 bases). CDR3 length: 15 residues. Germline V gene lookup returns CDR1 MNHEY and CDR2 SVGAGI. Trimming left V 0 bases short and J 4 bases short, with 12 bases between. The CDR3 DNA sequence: TGTGCCAGCAGTTACTCGGGGGGACGGCGAGAGACCCAGTACTTC. Its translation: CASSYSGGRRETQYF.

The J gene is TRBJ2-7, the V gene TRBV7-2; TRBD2 matches 13 bases. Germline CDR1 reads SGHTA; CDR2 reads FQGNSA. The CDR3 extends over 14 amino acids. J gave up 6 bases and V 3 bases, and 2 bases lay outside the gene matches. CDR3 in amino acids: CASSLGLAGLEQYF. CDR3 coding DNA: TGTGCCAGCAGCTTGGGACTAGCGGGACTCGAGCAGTACTTC.

A few counts support this clonotype. V is TRBV6-4 and J is TRBJ2-3; 10 bases agree with TRBD2. Germline V gene sequence: CDR1 MRHNA, CDR2 SNTAGT. This CDR3 has 15 amino acids. Germline trimming cut 5 bases from V and 2 bases from J; bases unmatched to any gene: 4. The CDR3: CASSLLAGTTDTQYF. The CDR3 DNA follows: TGTGCCAGCAGTTTACTAGCGGGGACCACAGATACGCAGTATTTT.

The V and J genes are TRBV7-2 and TRBJ1-4; D perhaps matches TRBD1 (6 bases). V shed 3 bases and J shed 10 bases, with 18 bases lying between them. CDR1 and CDR2 from the germline V gene are SGHTA and FQGNSA. There are 15 residues in the CDR3. CDR3 protein: CASSFRRQELSKLFF. The CDR3, as DNA: TGTGCCAGCAGCTTCCGTAGACAGGAATTATCAAAACTGTTTTTT. The full variable domain, completed using reference TRBV7-2 and TRBJ1-4, is GAGVSQSPSNKVTEKGKDVELRCDPISGHTALYWYRQSLGQGLEFLIYFQGNSAPDKSGLPSDRFSAERTGGSVSTLTIQRTQQEDSAVYLCASSFRRQELSKLFFGSGTQLSVL.

The chain carries TRBV5-1 and TRBJ1-1; 7 bases align to TRBD1. V shed 3 bases, J shed 6 bases, and the junction held 8 bases outside the gene matches. The germline CDR1 and CDR2 sequences are SGHRS and YFSETQ. The CDR3 length is 14 residues. CDR3 in DNA: TGCGCCAGCAGCTCTCTAGACAGGGCCCCTGAAGCTTTCTTT. Its protein is CASSSLDRAPEAFF. Variable domain in full (rest from reference TRBV5-1 and TRBJ1-1): KAGVTQTPRYLIKTRGQQVTLSCSPISGHRSVSWYQQTPGQGLQFLFEYFSETQRNKGNFPGRFSGRQFSNSRSEMNVSTLELGDSALYLCASSSLDRAPEAFFGQGTRLTVV.

This clonotype was observed a handful of times. The chain has TRBV24-1 and TRBJ2-4; D gene uncertain. The CDR3 contains 15 residues. Germline V gene lookup returns CDR1 KGHDR and CDR2 SFDVKD. Trimming left V 3 bases short and J 2 bases short, with 10 bases between. CDR3 loop: CATSDPSGSKNIQYF. As DNA, the CDR3 is TGTGCCACCAGTGATCCCTCCGGATCCAAAAACATTCAGTACTTC.

The J gene is TRBJ1-1, the V gene TRBV2; D is unclear. The V gene's germline CDR1 is SNHLY and CDR2 FYNNEI. Deletions cut 1 base from V and 1 base from J, with 4 bases between. This CDR3 comprises 13 residues. The CDR3 protein is CASSEVPNTEAFF. The CDR3 nucleotides read TGTGCCAGCAGTGAAGTCCCGAACACTGAAGCTTTCTTT.

The V gene is TRBV6-4, the J gene TRBJ2-7, with 10 bases that match TRBD1. V lost 4 bases to trimming and J lost 5 bases; unmatched junction nucleotides: 11. This CDR3 region has 16 residues. CDR1 MRHNA and CDR2 SNTAGT come from the germline V gene. The CDR3 region is CASSAPYRDRGNEQYF. The CDR3 nucleotides read TGTGCCAGCAGTGCTCCCTACCGGGACAGGGGCAACGAGCAGTACTTC.

V gene TRBV27 combines with J gene TRBJ1-1; weak D call: TRBD1 (5 bases). The ends were cut back, 6 bases at V and 4 bases at J, with 18 bases in the middle. Looked up from germline, CDR1 is MNHEY and CDR2 is SMNVEV (reference sequence). The CDR3 covers 15 residues. The CDR3, as DNA: TGTGCCAGCAGCCCACCGGGGGTTTATGGCACTGAAGCTTTCTTT. Protein sequence: CASSPPGVYGTEAFF.

The chain recombines TRBV5-4 with TRBJ1-2, with D possibly being TRBD1 (5 bases). The V gene's germline CDR1 is SGHNT and CDR2 YYREEE (reference sequence). Trimming removed 4 bases from V and 4 bases from J, with 17 bases in between. This CDR3 is 15 amino acids long. CDR3 bases: TGTGCCAGCAGCGCAAAGGACATAGGATCCTATGGCTACACCTTC. This codes for CASSAKDIGSYGYTF.

The chain combines TRBV6-1 with TRBJ1-5; no firm D call. The CDR3 is made up of 12 amino acids. V was shortened by 4 bases and J by 7 bases, with 8 bases between the two germline ends. Germline V gene lookup returns CDR1 MNHNS and CDR2 SASEGT. The CDR3 region is CASSGGLQPQHF. CDR3 in DNA: TGTGCCAGCAGTGGGGGTCTCCAGCCCCAGCATTTT.

This clonotype is classed as large. The V gene is TRBV29-1, the J gene TRBJ1-2, with D possibly matching TRBD1 (5 bases). The V gene's germline CDR1 is SQVTM and CDR2 ANQGSEA. The germline V and J ends were trimmed by 3 bases and 2 bases, with 7 bases remaining between them. This CDR3 contains 12 residues. As DNA, the CDR3 is TGCAGCGTTGAGAACAGGAACTATGGCTACACCTTC. It specifies CSVENRNYGYTF.

This clonotype was counted between two and nine times. The chain is built from TRBV7-2 and TRBJ2-3, with 11 bases aligning to TRBD2. Germline CDR1 reads SGHTA; CDR2 reads FQGNSA. The V segment lost 2 bases and the J segment 2 bases; nucleotides outside the gene matches: 3. This CDR3 is built from 16 residues. The CDR3 region has the DNA TGTGCCAGCAGCTTACGACTAGCGGGGCTCACAGATACGCAGTATTTT. This translates into CASSLRLAGLTDTQYF.

This clonotype appeared once. This chain links TRBV19 with TRBJ1-2; 7 bases map to TRBD1. Trimming removed 7 bases from V and 2 bases from J; junction bases left unmatched: 4. This CDR3 has 13 amino acids. Germline V gene data show CDR1 as LNHDA and CDR2 as SQIVND (reference sequence). The CDR3 is CASTPTGNYGYTF. The CDR3 nucleotides are TGTGCCAGTACTCCGACAGGGAACTATGGCTACACCTTC.